Each of the 28 T cell receptor beta chains below was sequenced from the same sample in a study of control samples from healthy donors and cancer patients. Some clones are missing from TCRdb's copy, which holds only in-frame ones; the method was immunoSEQ multiplex PCR. The sample has about 150,000 clones; 93% are singletons. What was sequenced was blood. The origin of the receptors is a man between 18 and 35 years old in good health.

The chain carries TRBV27 and TRBJ2-1, with a tentative D call TRBD2 (5 bases). CDR1 is MNHEY, CDR2 SMNVEV, per germline (reference sequence). V shed 8 bases and J shed 2 bases, with 10 bases lying between them. CDR3 length: 13 amino acids. The CDR3 protein is CASRTDTYNEQFF. CDR3 DNA: TGTGCCAGCCGGACTGACACCTACAATGAGCAGTTCTTC.

V usage is TRBV5-6 and J usage is TRBJ2-5; a weak D match, TRBD2 (5 bases). Germline CDR1 is SGHDT and CDR2 is YYEEEE. This CDR3 region has 16 residues. V was shortened by 0 bases and J by 4 bases, with 16 bases between the two germline ends. CDR3 coding DNA: TGTGCCAGCAGCTTGGCCGGGGTCGTTTGGAGAGAGACCCAGTACTTC. As protein: CASSLAGVVWRETQYF.

The CDR3 bases are TGCGCCAGCAGCCAAGATTTGACTAGCGGGAGCGAGGGGAACACAGATACGCAGTATTTT. Amino acid sequence: CASSQDLTSGSEGNTDTQYF. The gene calls are TRBV4-3 and TRBJ2-3, with 12 bases fitting TRBD2. Trimming removed 0 bases from V and 2 bases from J; junction bases left unmatched: 12. Germline assignment: CDR1 LGHNA and CDR2 YSLEER. CDR3 size: 20 residues.

This clone turned up a few times. Different DNA sequences within this sample yield the same CDR3. The chain uses TRBV9 and TRBJ1-2; D is unresolved. This CDR3 comprises 13 residues. V gave up 0 bases and J gave up 3 bases, with 6 bases separating them. Germline CDR1 and CDR2: SGDLS and YYNGEE. The CDR3 DNA sequence: TGTGCCAGCAGCGTAGGAACGGACTATGGCTACACCTTC. It codes for CASSVGTDYGYTF.

The J gene is TRBJ2-2, the V gene TRBV7-2; D unclear. This CDR3 region has 14 residues. V lost 5 bases and J 6 bases, leaving 13 bases between the germline ends. Germline loops: CDR1 SGHTA, CDR2 FQGNSA. In nucleotides, the CDR3 is TGTGCCAGCAGCACCTACACCGGCCCCGGGGAGCTGTTTTTT. Translation: CASSTYTGPGELFF.

V gene TRBV7-2 combines with J gene TRBJ2-1; perhaps D is TRBD1 or TRBD2 (6 bases each). CDR1 and CDR2 from the germline V gene are SGHTA and FQGNSA. Trimming removed 4 bases at V and 9 bases at J, with 13 bases between. The CDR3 loop spans 13 amino acids. CDR3 DNA sequence: TGTGCCAGCAGCTCATTCGAGGGGGGTGAGCAGTTCTTC. It yields the protein CASSSFEGGEQFF.

The chain carries TRBV24-1 and TRBJ1-4; D is ambiguous. This CDR3 has 12 residues. V lost 1 base to trimming and J lost 11 bases, with 7 bases between them. Germline assignment: CDR1 KGHDR and CDR2 SFDVKD. In DNA form, the CDR3 reads TGTGCCACCAGTGATTTTCGTGATAAACTGTTTTTT. It is translated as CATSDFRDKLFF.

CDR3 in DNA: TGTGCCACCAGCAGAGGCGGGTACAGGGGGCGCGGGCCCAATCAGCCCCAGCATTTT. Amino acids: CATSRGGYRGRGPNQPQHF. The chain has TRBV15 and TRBJ1-5; 9 bases fit TRBD1. Trimming removed 1 base from V and 3 bases from J; junction bases left unmatched: 13. The CDR3 length is 19 residues. Germline V gene lookup returns CDR1 LNHNV and CDR2 YYDKDF (reference sequence).

The chain carries TRBV5-4 and TRBJ2-2, with 9 bases lining up with TRBD1. Trimming took 4 bases from V and 8 from J; bases not matched to a gene: 9. The CDR3 is 15 residues long. Germline assignment: CDR1 SGHNT and CDR2 YYREEE (reference sequence). For the CDR3, the DNA is TGTGCCAGCAGCAAGGACAGGGGTTCAGCGGGGGAGCTGTTTTTT. Translation: CASSKDRGSAGELFF.

The CDR3 sequence is CASSQASRTDTQYF. The CDR3, as DNA: TGCGCCAGCAGCCAGGCCAGCCGCACAGATACGCAGTATTTT. The rearrangement uses TRBV4-3 and TRBJ2-3; D unclear. The CDR3 is 14 amino acids. Trimming pared 3 bases from V and 1 base from J, leaving 8 bases between. The germline CDR1 and CDR2 sequences are LGHNA and YSLEER.

The CDR3 loop is CASSLGTNEQFF. The CDR3 DNA sequence: TGTGCCAGCAGCTTGGGGACGAATGAGCAGTTCTTC. The rearrangement uses TRBV5-8 and TRBJ2-1; D remains ambiguous. The CDR3 spans 12 residues. The germline V and J ends were trimmed by 0 bases and 7 bases, with 5 bases remaining between them. Germline V CDR1 and CDR2: SGHTS, YDEGEE.

The genes are TRBV2 and TRBJ1-5; 7 bases match TRBD1. V was clipped by 4 bases and J by 1 base; unmatched bases: 13. CDR3 size: 18 residues. Germline V gene lookup returns CDR1 SNHLY and CDR2 FYNNEI. The CDR3 here is CASSVHRDDRVSNQPQHF. In DNA form, the CDR3 reads TGTGCCAGCAGTGTACACAGAGACGACAGGGTGAGCAATCAGCCCCAGCATTTT.

The chain couples TRBV5-4 to TRBJ1-3, with TRBD1 as a possible D gene (6 bases). From germline, CDR1 is SGHNT and CDR2 YYREEE (reference sequence). This CDR3 contains 16 residues. V lost 4 bases and J lost 0, with 14 bases in between. The CDR3 DNA sequence: TGTGCCAGCAGCGAGGACGGCAGGGGCTCTGGAAACACCATATATTTT. Its protein product is CASSEDGRGSGNTIYF.

V and J are TRBV6-6 and TRBJ1-3, with D tentatively TRBD1 (5 bases). The CDR3 sequence is 20 residues long. V dropped 6 bases and J dropped 0 bases, with 27 bases sitting between them. The germline CDR1 and CDR2 sequences are MNHNY and SVGAGI (reference sequence). The CDR3 coding sequence is TGTGCCAGCAGCTACGAGGGTCGGCAGGGTAGGATGATCTCTGGAAACACCATATATTTT. It specifies CASSYEGRQGRMISGNTIYF.

The gene calls are TRBV28 and TRBJ2-5; no reliable D call. CDR1 and CDR2 from the germline V gene are MDHEN and SYDVKM. CDR3 length equals 17 residues. Trimming removed 1 base from V and 2 bases from J, with 17 bases in between. This CDR3 is CASSLSVPYTLQETQYF. The DNA of the CDR3 is TGTGCCAGCAGTTTATCAGTGCCCTATACCCTACAAGAGACCCAGTACTTC.

This clone was detected only a few times. The chain couples TRBV19 to TRBJ2-7; D is uncertain. The V end was cut by 5 bases, the J end by 0 bases, with 8 bases between. Germline CDR1 is LNHDA and CDR2 is SQIVND (reference sequence). The CDR3 runs to 13 residues. The CDR3: CASSRRSSYEQYF. The CDR3 nucleotides are TGTGCCAGTAGTCGACGGAGCTCCTACGAGCAGTACTTC.

This sequence joins TRBV25-1 and TRBJ2-1; perhaps TRBD2 as D (5 bases). Germline V gene data show CDR1 as MGHDK and CDR2 as SYGVNS. Trimming removed 8 bases from V and 12 bases from J, with 11 bases in between. The CDR3 is 10 amino acids. CDR3 loop: CASARGVQFF. For the CDR3, the DNA is TGTGCCAGCGCCCGGGGAGTGCAGTTCTTC.

This chain connects TRBV27 to TRBJ1-1; D not resolved. CDR1 and CDR2 (germline): MNHEY, SMNVEV (reference sequence). V lost 3 bases and J 10 bases, leaving 18 bases between the germline ends. The CDR3 extends over 14 amino acids. CDR3 sequence: CASSFRTGTLGAFF. CDR3 DNA sequence: TGTGCCAGCAGTTTCCGGACGGGAACACTGGGAGCTTTCTTT.

The chain uses TRBV7-9 and TRBJ1-1; D not resolved. The CDR3 spans 12 residues. CDR1 is SEHNR and CDR2 is FQNEAQ in the germline V gene (reference sequence). With 0 bases removed from V and 10 bases from J, the gap between germline ends came to 9 bases. The CDR3 region has the DNA TGTGCCAGCAGCTTAGCGGACCTGGGAGCTTTCTTT. The encoded protein is CASSLADLGAFF.

The chain carries TRBV13 and TRBJ2-1; 7 nucleotides match TRBD1. This CDR3 is built from 14 residues. Unmatched junction bases numbered 2, after V lost 1 base and J lost 5 bases. Germline lookup yields CDR1 PRHDT and CDR2 FYEKMQ (reference sequence). The CDR3 DNA reads as TGTGCCAGCAGCTTAGAGGGGGCCCACAATGAGCAGTTCTTC. Translated, it gives CASSLEGAHNEQFF.

The V call is TRBV3-1 (or the pseudogene TRBV3-2), the J call TRBJ2-5; D possibly corresponds to TRBD1 (6 bases). V was shortened by 5 bases and J by 7 bases, with 20 bases between the two germline ends. Germline V gives CDR1 LGHDT, CDR2 YNNKEL (reference sequence). This CDR3 region has 15 residues. The CDR3 sequence is CASSTHPGVWGTQYF. CDR3 nucleotides: TGTGCCAGCAGCACTCACCCAGGGGTTTGGGGGACCCAGTACTTC.

The rearrangement uses TRBV9 and TRBJ2-1; 10 nucleotides agree with TRBD1. The germline CDR1 and CDR2 sequences are SGDLS and YYNGEE. CDR3 length: 14 amino acids. The junction had 4 bases not matched to a gene; V was cut back by 3 bases and J by 7 bases. CDR3 coding DNA: TGTGCCAGCAGCGGACAGGGGGCTAAAAATGAGCAGTTCTTC. As protein: CASSGQGAKNEQFF.

The chain uses TRBV28 and TRBJ2-7; 8 bases are a match to TRBD2. Germline CDR1 MDHEN, CDR2 SYDVKM. The CDR3 totals 14 residues. The J segment lost 2 bases and the V segment lost 5 bases, leaving 5 bases of the junction unmatched. The CDR3 coding sequence is TGTGCCAGCAGTCGGGGGGGCGCGCCCTACGAGCAGTACTTC. Protein product: CASSRGGAPYEQYF. The variable domain in full, completed from reference TRBV28 and TRBJ2-7, reads DVKVTQSSRYLVKRTGEKVFLECVQDMDHENMFWYRQDPGLGLRLIYFSYDVKMKEKGDIPEGYSVSREKKERFSLILESASTNQTSMYLCASSRGGAPYEQYFGPGTRLTVT.

The rearrangement uses TRBV27 and TRBJ1-4; D gene unclear. There are 17 residues in the CDR3. Germline V gives CDR1 MNHEY, CDR2 SMNVEV (reference sequence). Trimming pared 1 base from V and 0 bases from J, leaving 12 bases between. The CDR3 reads CASSLYMAAATNEKLFF. DNA for the CDR3: TGTGCCAGCAGTTTATACATGGCCGCTGCAACTAATGAAAAACTGTTTTTT.

This rearrangement joins TRBV28 to TRBJ1-1; a weak D match, TRBD1 (5 bases). CDR3 length equals 13 residues. Germline CDR1 reads MDHEN; CDR2 reads SYDVKM. Trimming shortened V by 10 bases and J by 2 bases, and 14 bases separated the two germline ends. The CDR3 loop is CATLQDTNTEAFF. CDR3 sequence (DNA): TGTGCCACCCTCCAGGACACAAACACTGAAGCTTTCTTT.

The chain combines TRBV10-3 with TRBJ2-3; D possibly corresponds to TRBD1 (5 bases). V was pared by 0 bases and J by 5 bases, with 15 bases between. Germline assignment: CDR1 ENHRY and CDR2 SYGVKD. This CDR3 has 16 residues. The CDR3 DNA is TGTGCCATCAGTGAGTCGGGATCAGGGCCGGGAGATACGCAGTATTTT. It translates to CAISESGSGPGDTQYF.

V is TRBV6-1 and J is TRBJ2-5; D possibly corresponds to TRBD2 (5 bases). This CDR3 contains 16 residues. The germline V gene encodes CDR1 MNHNS and CDR2 SASEGT. The germline V and J ends were trimmed by 1 base and 5 bases, with 17 bases remaining between them. CDR3 sequence: CASSEVGSRGLETQYF. Written as DNA, the CDR3 is TGTGCCAGCAGTGAAGTGGGCAGTCGAGGGCTGGAGACCCAGTACTTC.

The chain recombines TRBV5-1 with TRBJ2-7; D may correspond to TRBD1 or TRBD2 (5 bases each). The CDR3 has 14 amino acids. The germline V and J ends were trimmed by 4 bases and 3 bases, with 14 bases remaining between them. Germline CDR1 SGHRS, CDR2 YFSETQ. This CDR3 reads CASSVGTGDYEQYF. The DNA of the CDR3 is TGCGCCAGCAGCGTCGGGACCGGCGACTACGAGCAGTACTTC. The full variable domain, completed using reference TRBV5-1 and TRBJ2-7, is KAGVTQTPRYLIKTRGQQVTLSCSPISGHRSVSWYQQTPGQGLQFLFEYFSETQRNKGNFPGRFSGRQFSNSRSEMNVSTLELGDSALYLCASSVGTGDYEQYFGPGTRLTVT.